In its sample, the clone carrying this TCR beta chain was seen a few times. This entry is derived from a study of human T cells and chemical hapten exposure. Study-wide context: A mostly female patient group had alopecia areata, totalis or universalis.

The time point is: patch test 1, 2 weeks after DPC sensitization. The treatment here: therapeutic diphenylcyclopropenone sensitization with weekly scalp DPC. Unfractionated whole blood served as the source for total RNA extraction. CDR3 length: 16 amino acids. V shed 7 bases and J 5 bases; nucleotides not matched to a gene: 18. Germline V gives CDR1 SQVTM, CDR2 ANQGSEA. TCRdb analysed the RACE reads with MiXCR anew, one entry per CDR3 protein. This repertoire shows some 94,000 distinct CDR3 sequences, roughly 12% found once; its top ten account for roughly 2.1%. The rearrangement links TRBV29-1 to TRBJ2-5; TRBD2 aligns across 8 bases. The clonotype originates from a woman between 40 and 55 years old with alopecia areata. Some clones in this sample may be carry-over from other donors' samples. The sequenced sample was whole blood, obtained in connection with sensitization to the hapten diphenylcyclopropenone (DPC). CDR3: CSARTGASGRSETQYF. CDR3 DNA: TGCAGCGCACGCACGGGAGCGAGCGGGAGAAGTGAGACCCAGTACTTC.